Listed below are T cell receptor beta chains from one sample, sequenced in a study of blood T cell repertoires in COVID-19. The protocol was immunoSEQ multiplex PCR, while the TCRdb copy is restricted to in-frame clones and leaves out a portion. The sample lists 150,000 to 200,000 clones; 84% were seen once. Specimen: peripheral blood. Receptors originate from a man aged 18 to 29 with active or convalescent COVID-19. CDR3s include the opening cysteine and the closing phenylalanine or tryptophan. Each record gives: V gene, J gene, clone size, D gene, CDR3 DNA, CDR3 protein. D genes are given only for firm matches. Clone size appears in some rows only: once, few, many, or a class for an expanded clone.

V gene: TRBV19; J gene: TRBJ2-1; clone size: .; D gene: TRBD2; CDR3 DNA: TGTGCCAGTAGTATGTTAGCGGGACTCGGCAATGAGCAGTTCTTC; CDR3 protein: CASSMLAGLGNEQFF
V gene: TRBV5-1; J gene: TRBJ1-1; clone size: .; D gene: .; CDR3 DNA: TGCGCCAGCAGCTTGCTTGCAATAGAACTGAACACTGAAGCTTTCTTT; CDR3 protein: CASSLLAIELNTEAFF
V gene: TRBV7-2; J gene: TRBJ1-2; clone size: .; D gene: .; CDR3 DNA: TGTGCCAGCAGCTTACTAGGGGACTATGGCTACACCTTC; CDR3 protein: CASSLLGDYGYTF
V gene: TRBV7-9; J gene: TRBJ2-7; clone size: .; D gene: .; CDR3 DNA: TGTGCCAGCAGCATAGGACAGTACGAGCAGTACTTC; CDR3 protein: CASSIGQYEQYF
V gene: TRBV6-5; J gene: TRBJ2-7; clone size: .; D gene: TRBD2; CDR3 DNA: TGTGCCAGCAGCTCCCATAGCGGGAATTCCTACGAGCAGTACTTC; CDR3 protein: CASSSHSGNSYEQYF
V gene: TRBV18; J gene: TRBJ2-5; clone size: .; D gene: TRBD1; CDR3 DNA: TGTGCCAGCTCACGTGCAAAGGACAGGGGTTTGTTTATGGAGACCCAGTACTTC; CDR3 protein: CASSRAKDRGLFMETQYF
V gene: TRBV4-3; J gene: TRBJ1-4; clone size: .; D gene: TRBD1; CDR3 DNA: TGCGCCAGCAGCCCGGGACAGGGGAATGGAAAACTGTTTTTT; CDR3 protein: CASSPGQGNGKLFF
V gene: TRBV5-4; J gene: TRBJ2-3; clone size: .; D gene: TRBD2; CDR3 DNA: TGTGCCAGCAGTGGTCTAGCGGGAGTTTCTGGAGATACGCAGTATTTT; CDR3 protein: CASSGLAGVSGDTQYF
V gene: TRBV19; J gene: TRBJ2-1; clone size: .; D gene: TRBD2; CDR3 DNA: TGTGCCAGTAGTATAGGGCTCTGGCGGGAGGGAGACTCCTACAATGAGCAGTTCTTC; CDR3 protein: CASSIGLWREGDSYNEQFF
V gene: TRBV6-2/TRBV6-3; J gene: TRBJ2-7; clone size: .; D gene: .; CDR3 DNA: TGTGCCAGCAGTAACAGGATCTACGAGCAGTACTTC; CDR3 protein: CASSNRIYEQYF
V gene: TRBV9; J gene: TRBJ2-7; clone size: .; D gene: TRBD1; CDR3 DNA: TGTGCCAGCAGCCAGGGACAGAGCTCCTACGAGCAGTACTTC; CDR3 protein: CASSQGQSSYEQYF
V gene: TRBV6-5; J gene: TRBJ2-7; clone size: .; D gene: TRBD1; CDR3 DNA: TGTGCCACCAAAAAAGGGACAGAGTTAGGAGAGCAGTACTTC; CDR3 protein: CATKKGTELGEQYF
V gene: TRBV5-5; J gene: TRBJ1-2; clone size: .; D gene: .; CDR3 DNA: TGTGCCAGCACCGCGGGTCCGGTCGAGGTGGGCTATGGCTACACCTTC; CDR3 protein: CASTAGPVEVGYGYTF
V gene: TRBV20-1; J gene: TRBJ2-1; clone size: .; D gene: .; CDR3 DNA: TGCAGTGCCCCAGACAGGCGGGAGCAGTTCTTC; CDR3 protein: CSAPDRREQFF
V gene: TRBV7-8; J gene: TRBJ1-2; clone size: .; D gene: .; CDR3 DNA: TGTGCCAGCAGCTTAGGGGTTGACAGGAATAGCAACTATGGCTACACCTTC; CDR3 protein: CASSLGVDRNSNYGYTF
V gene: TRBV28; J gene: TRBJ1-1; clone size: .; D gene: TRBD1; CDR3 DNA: TGTGCCAGCAGTTTCACGCAGGGGGAGACTGAAGCTTTCTTT; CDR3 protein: CASSFTQGETEAFF
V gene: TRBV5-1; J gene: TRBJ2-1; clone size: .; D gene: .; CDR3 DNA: TGCGCCAGCAGCTTGGGCGGGTTAGTTTTCAATGAGCAGTTCTTC; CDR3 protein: CASSLGGLVFNEQFF
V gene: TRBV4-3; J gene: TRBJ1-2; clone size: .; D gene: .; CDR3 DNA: TGCGCCAGCAGCCAAGATAAGGGGCCCTATGGCTACACCTTC; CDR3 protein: CASSQDKGPYGYTF
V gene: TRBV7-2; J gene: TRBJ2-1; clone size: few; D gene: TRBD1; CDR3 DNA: TGTGCCAGCAGCTTAGCCGGACAGGGGCAGAATGAGCAGTTCTTC; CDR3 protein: CASSLAGQGQNEQFF
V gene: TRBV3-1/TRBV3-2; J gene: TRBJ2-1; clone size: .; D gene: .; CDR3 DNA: TGTGCCAGCAGCCCTGGACAGTTGGCCTACAATGAGCAGTTCTTC; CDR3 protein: CASSPGQLAYNEQFF
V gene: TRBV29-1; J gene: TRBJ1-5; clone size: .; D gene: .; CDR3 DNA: TGCAGCGTAAAGAGATCGGCGGATCAGCCCCAGCATTTT; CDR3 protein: CSVKRSADQPQHF
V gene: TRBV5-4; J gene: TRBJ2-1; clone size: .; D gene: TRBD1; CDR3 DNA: TGTGCCAGCAGCTCGGGACAGGGCGGGCATAATGAGCAGTTCTTC; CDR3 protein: CASSSGQGGHNEQFF
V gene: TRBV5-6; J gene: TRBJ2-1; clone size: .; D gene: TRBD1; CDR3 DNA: TGTGCCAGCAGTCAGGACAGGGGGATGTCCAATGAGCAGTTCTTC; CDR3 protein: CASSQDRGMSNEQFF
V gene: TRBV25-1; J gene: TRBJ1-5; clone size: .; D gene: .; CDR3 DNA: TGTGCCAGCAGTGATGGAGGTGCGGGGTTGGCGCAGCCCCAGCATTTT; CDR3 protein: CASSDGGAGLAQPQHF
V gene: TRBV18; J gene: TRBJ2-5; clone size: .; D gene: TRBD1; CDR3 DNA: TGTGCCAGCTCACCACGGGACAGGGGCTCGAGGCAAGAGACCCAGTACTTC; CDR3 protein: CASSPRDRGSRQETQYF
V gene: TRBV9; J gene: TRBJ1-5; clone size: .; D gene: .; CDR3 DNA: TGTGCCAGCAGCGTAGGGGGGGAAAGCAATCAGCCCCAGCATTTT; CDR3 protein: CASSVGGESNQPQHF
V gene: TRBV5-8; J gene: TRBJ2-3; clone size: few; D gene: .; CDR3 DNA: TGTGCCAGCAGCTTATCTCAGGGGTCAGATACGCAGTATTTT; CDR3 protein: CASSLSQGSDTQYF
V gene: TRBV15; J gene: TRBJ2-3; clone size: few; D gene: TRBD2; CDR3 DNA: TGTGCCACCAGCACCGGGAGGGACACAGATACGCAGTATTTT; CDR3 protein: CATSTGRDTDTQYF
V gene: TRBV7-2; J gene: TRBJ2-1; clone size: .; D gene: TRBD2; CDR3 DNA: TGTGCCAGCAGCCGGAGCAGGACTAGCGGGCACAATGAGCAGTTCTTC; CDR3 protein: CASSRSRTSGHNEQFF
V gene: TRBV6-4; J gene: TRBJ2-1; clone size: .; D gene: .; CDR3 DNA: TGTGCCAGCAGTGACTCATTTAAAGGACTGGGCTCCTACAATGAGCAGTTCTTC; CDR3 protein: CASSDSFKGLGSYNEQFF
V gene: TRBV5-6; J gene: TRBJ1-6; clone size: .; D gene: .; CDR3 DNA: TGTGCCAGCAACCTGGGCGCGTATAATTCACCCCTCCACTTT; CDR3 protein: CASNLGAYNSPLHF
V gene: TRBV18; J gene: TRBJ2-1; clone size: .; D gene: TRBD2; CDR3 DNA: TGTGCCAGCTCTCAGGGACTAGCGGAACAATATGAGCAGTTCTTC; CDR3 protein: CASSQGLAEQYEQFF
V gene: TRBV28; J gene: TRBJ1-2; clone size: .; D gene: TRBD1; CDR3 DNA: TGTGCCAGCAGTTCACAGGGGGCTGGGGGCTATGGCTACACCTTC; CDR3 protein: CASSSQGAGGYGYTF
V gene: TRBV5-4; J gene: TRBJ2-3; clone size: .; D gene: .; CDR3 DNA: TGTGCCAGCAGCTTGGGATTGAGAGCCGGTAGCACAGATACGCAGTATTTT; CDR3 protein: CASSLGLRAGSTDTQYF
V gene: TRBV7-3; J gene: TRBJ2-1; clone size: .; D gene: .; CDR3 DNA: TGTGCCAGCAGCTTAAAACTCGGCTACAATGAGCAGTTCTTC; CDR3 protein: CASSLKLGYNEQFF
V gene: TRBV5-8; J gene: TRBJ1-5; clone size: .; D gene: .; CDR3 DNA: TGTGCCACCAGGCAACACGGAGATCGCAATCAGCCCCAGCATTTT; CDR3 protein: CATRQHGDRNQPQHF
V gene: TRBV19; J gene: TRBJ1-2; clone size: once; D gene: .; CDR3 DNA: TGTGCCAGTAGAAACCCCGACAAACTTATCCGCAATGGCCACTTC; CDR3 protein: CASRNPDKLIRNGHF
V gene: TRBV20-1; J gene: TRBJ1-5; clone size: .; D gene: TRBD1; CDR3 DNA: TGCAGTGCTAGTGGAGGGGGCCGGCAGCCCCAGCATTTT; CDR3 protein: CSASGGGRQPQHF
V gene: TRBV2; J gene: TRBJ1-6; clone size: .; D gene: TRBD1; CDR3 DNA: TGTGCCAGCAGTGCCGGGACAGGGGAGCTCTCACCCCTCCACTTT; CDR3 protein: CASSAGTGELSPLHF